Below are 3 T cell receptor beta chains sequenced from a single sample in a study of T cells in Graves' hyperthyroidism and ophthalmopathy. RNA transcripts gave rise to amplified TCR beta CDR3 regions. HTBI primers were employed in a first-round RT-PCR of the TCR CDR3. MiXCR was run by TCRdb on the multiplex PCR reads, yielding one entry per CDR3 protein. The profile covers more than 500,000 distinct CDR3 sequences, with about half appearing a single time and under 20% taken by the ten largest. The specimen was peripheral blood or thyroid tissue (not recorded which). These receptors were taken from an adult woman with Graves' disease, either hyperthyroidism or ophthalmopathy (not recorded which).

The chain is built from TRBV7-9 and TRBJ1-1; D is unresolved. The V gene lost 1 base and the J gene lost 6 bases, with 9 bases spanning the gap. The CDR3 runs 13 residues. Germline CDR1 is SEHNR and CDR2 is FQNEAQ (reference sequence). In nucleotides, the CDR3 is TGTGCCAGCAGCTTAGGCGACGGACCTGAAGCTTTCTTT. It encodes CASSLGDGPEAFF.

Here the CDR3 DNA reads TGTGCCAGCACTACCGGGACAGCCTATGGCTACACCTTC. Encoded protein: CASTTGTAYGYTF. The chain links TRBV6-1 to TRBJ1-2; 7 positions match TRBD1. Germline V gives CDR1 MNHNS, CDR2 SASEGT. CDR3 length: 13 residues. V trimming: 7 bases; J trimming: 4 bases; junction bases outside the gene matches: 6.

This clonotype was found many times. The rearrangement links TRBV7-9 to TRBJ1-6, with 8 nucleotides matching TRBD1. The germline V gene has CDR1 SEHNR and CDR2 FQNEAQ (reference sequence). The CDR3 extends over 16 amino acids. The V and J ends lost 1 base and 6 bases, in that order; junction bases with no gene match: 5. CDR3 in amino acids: CASSLGEGQGNSPLHF. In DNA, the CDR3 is TGTGCCAGCAGCTTAGGAGAAGGACAGGGTAATTCACCCCTCCACTTT.